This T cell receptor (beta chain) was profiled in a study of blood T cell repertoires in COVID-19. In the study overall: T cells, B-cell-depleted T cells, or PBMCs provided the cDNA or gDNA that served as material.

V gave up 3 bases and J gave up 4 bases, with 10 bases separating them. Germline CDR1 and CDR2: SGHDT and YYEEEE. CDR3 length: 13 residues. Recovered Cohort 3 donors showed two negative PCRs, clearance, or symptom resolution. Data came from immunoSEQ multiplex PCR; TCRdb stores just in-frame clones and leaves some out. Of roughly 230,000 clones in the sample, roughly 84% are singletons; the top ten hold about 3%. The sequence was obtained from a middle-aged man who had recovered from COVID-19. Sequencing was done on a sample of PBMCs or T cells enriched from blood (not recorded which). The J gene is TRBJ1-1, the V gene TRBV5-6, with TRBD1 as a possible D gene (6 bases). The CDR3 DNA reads TGTGCCAGCAGCTCATGGGGGCTCACTGAAGCTTTCTTT. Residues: CASSSWGLTEAFF.